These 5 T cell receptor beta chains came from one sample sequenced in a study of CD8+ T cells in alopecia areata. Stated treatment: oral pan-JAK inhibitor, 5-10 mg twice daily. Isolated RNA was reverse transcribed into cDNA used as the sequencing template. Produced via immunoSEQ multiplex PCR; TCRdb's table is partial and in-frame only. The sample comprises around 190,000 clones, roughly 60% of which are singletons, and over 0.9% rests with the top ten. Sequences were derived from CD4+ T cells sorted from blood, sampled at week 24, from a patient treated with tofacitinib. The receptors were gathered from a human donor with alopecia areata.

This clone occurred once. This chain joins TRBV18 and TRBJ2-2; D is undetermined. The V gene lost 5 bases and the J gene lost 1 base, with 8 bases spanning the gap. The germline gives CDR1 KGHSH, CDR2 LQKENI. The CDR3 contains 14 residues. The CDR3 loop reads CASSGNKNTGELFF. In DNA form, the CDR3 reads TGTGCCAGCTCAGGAAACAAGAACACCGGGGAGCTGTTTTTT.

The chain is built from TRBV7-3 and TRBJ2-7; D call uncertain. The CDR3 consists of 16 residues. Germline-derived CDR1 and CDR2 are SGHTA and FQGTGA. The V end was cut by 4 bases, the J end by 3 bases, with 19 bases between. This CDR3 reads CASSSNPGPPYYEQYF. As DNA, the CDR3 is TGTGCCAGCAGCTCTAATCCGGGCCCACCCTACTACGAGCAGTACTTC.

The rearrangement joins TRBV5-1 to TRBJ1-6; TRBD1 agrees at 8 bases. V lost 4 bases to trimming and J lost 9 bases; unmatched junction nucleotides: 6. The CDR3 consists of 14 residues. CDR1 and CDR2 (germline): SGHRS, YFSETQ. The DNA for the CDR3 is TGCGCCAGCAGCCCGTACCAGGGGGCTTCACCCCTCCACTTT. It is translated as CASSPYQGASPLHF.

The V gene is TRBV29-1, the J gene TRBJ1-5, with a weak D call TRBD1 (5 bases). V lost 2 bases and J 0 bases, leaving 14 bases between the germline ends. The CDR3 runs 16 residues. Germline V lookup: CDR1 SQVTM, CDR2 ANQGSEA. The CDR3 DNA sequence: TGCAGCGTTGAACTGTTTGGACAAATTAGCAATCAGCCCCAGCATTTT. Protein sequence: CSVELFGQISNQPQHF.

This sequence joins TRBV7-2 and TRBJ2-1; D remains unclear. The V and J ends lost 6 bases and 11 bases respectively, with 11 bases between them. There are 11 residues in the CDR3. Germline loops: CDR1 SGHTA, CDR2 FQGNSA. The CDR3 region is CASRSGPKQFF. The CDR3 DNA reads TGTGCCAGCAGATCAGGTCCTAAGCAGTTCTTC.